These 29 T cell receptor beta chains were all obtained from the same sample, sequenced in a study of vaccination effects on CD4 cells after COVID-19. The method was immunoSEQ multiplex PCR; TCRdb's version includes in-frame clones alone and lacks a portion of them. The sample holds roughly 57,000 clones; approximately 73% are singletons and the top ten take 4.5% to 5.5%. For these receptors, no antigen is known. Within the ViraFEST assay, antigen-specific CD4+ T cells underwent expansion with viral peptide pools prior to sequencing. Upon completion of around eleven days in culture, CD4+ T cells were isolated. Infection dated between March and December 2020, before the Alpha, Beta and Delta variants reached the United States. The specimen was CD4+ T cells from PBMCs cultured with HIV peptides, collected before COVID-19 vaccination. The subset: HIV-1 Nef peptide pool negative control/reference culture. The receptor source for this set is a human donor who had a prior SARS-CoV-2 infection.

This chain links TRBV14 with TRBJ1-4, with D unclear. The V end lost 0 bases, the J end lost 5 bases, and 16 bases lay between the germline ends. The CDR3 loop spans 17 amino acids. Germline V CDR1 and CDR2: SGHDN, FVKESK. The CDR3 reads CASSQDTGTALNEKLFF. CDR3 bases: TGTGCCAGCAGCCAAGATACCGGTACAGCTTTGAATGAAAAACTGTTTTTT.

This clone showed up just once. The V gene is TRBV13, the J gene TRBJ2-7; perhaps D is TRBD1 or TRBD2 (6 bases each). Germline loops: CDR1 PRHDT, CDR2 FYEKMQ (reference sequence). Between the trimmed V and J ends, which lost 6 bases and 5 bases, there was a span of 11 bases. The CDR3 spans 12 residues. The CDR3 coding sequence is TGTGCCAGCAGGGCCCGGGGGCACGAGCAGTACTTC. Amino acid sequence: CASRARGHEQYF.

This clone was seen a few times. The rearrangement uses TRBV6-4 and TRBJ1-2; D call uncertain. From germline, CDR1 is MRHNA and CDR2 SNTAGT. This CDR3 spans 10 amino acids. The ends were cut back, 11 bases at V and 7 bases at J, with 11 bases in the middle. In DNA form, the CDR3 reads TGTGCCCCCCGAGTTAGTGGCTACACCTTC. Residues: CAPRVSGYTF.

V is TRBV11-2 and J is TRBJ2-4; 8 bases are a match to TRBD1. The V and J ends lost 5 bases and 6 bases, in that order; junction bases with no gene match: 3. Per germline, CDR1 SGHAT and CDR2 FQNNGV. The CDR3 loop spans 13 amino acids. CDR3 residues: CASSHGQGNIQYF. The CDR3 DNA is TGTGCCAGCAGCCACGGACAGGGAAACATTCAGTACTTC.

The CDR3 DNA sequence: TGCAGTGCTATTGAGCCGGGACAGGGCGTTTGGGCTTTCTTT. It codes for CSAIEPGQGVWAFF. The genes are TRBV20-1 and TRBJ1-1, with 9 positions matching TRBD1. This CDR3 contains 14 residues. Germline V lookup: CDR1 DFQATT, CDR2 SNEGSKA (reference sequence). V lost 4 bases, J lost 11 bases, and 14 bases stayed unmatched.

The rearrangement joins TRBV30 to TRBJ2-7; D tentatively fits TRBD1 or TRBD2 (5 bases each). CDR1 GTSNPN and CDR2 SVGIG come from the germline V gene (reference sequence). Trimming removed 2 bases from V and 4 bases from J, with 18 bases in between. This CDR3 comprises 15 residues. CDR3 coding DNA: TGTGCCTGGAGTAGGTCCGGGACCGCGACATACGAGCAGTACTTC. Translated, it gives CAWSRSGTATYEQYF.

This sequence joins TRBV5-1 and TRBJ1-4, with D maybe TRBD1 (6 bases). V was shortened by 4 bases and J by 7 bases, with 14 bases between the two germline ends. The CDR3 is 14 residues long. Germline CDR1 is SGHRS and CDR2 is YFSETQ. This CDR3 reads CASSGTGSREKLFF. The CDR3 nucleotides are TGCGCCAGCAGCGGCACAGGGTCCCGTGAAAAACTGTTTTTT.

The V call is TRBV18, the J call TRBJ2-1; 10 bases align to TRBD2. CDR1 is KGHSH, CDR2 LQKENI, per germline. V lost 6 bases and J lost 4; bases outside the gene matches: 12. This CDR3 comprises 17 residues. As DNA, the CDR3 is TGTGCCAGCTCCCCAATTAGGACTAGCGGAGATTACAATGAGCAGTTCTTC. This encodes CASSPIRTSGDYNEQFF.

This clone has only one observation. This chain joins TRBV21-1 and TRBJ1-3. TRBV21-1 represents a pseudogene. The CDR3 sequence is 16 residues long. This chain's CDR3 is CASSNGRGPAGNTIYF. Written as DNA, the CDR3 is TGTGCCAGCAGCAATGGTCGCGGGCCAGCGGGAAACACCATATATTTT.

The chain has TRBV20-1 and TRBJ2-7, with D possibly TRBD1 on 6 matching bases. Germline loops: CDR1 DFQATT, CDR2 SNEGSKA (reference sequence). The V end was cut by 4 bases, the J end by 5 bases, with 9 bases between. CDR3 length: 11 amino acids. CDR3 loop: CSATGDHEQYF. The DNA for the CDR3 is TGCAGTGCTACAGGGGACCACGAGCAGTACTTC.

The table lists this clone with a few counts. The J gene is TRBJ1-3, the V gene TRBV9, with D possibly being TRBD1 (5 bases). Germline CDR1 is SGDLS and CDR2 is YYNGEE. The germline V and J ends were trimmed by 4 bases and 0 bases, with 14 bases remaining between them. This CDR3 comprises 16 residues. The CDR3 is CASSQGVGLSGNTIYF. Here the CDR3 DNA reads TGTGCCAGCAGCCAAGGGGTAGGGCTCTCTGGAAACACCATATATTTT.

The gene calls are TRBV6-6 and TRBJ1-1; 10 bases line up with TRBD1. The V segment lost 2 bases and the J segment 5 bases; nucleotides outside the gene matches: 8. Germline loops: CDR1 MNHNY, CDR2 SVGAGI (reference sequence). This CDR3 contains 16 residues. The CDR3 DNA is TGTGCCAGCAGTTACCCACCCGGACAGGGGGGAACTGAAGCTTTCTTT. Translation gives CASSYPPGQGGTEAFF.

There are a few counts of this clone. The chain joins TRBV7-3 to TRBJ2-1; 9 bases fit TRBD2. After removal of 1 base from V and 8 bases from J, the junction contained 9 bases not matched to a gene. The germline gives CDR1 SGHTA, CDR2 FQGTGA. This CDR3 comprises 16 residues. This CDR3 reads CASSLRRGGASDEQFF. Written as DNA, the CDR3 is TGTGCCAGCAGCTTAAGACGCGGGGGGGCCTCGGATGAGCAGTTCTTC.

This clone was counted a few times. One junction end does not reproduce the germline sequence, and a read error may be involved. The chain combines TRBV7-7 with TRBJ1-2; 8 bases map to TRBD1. The germline V gene has CDR1 SSHAT and CDR2 FNYEAQ (reference sequence). The CDR3 runs to 13 residues. The CDR3 DNA is TGTGCTAGCAGCTCGGGACAGGACTATGGCTACACCTTC. Its protein product is CASSSGQDYGYTF.

J is TRBJ2-3 and V is TRBV5-8; 10 bases map to TRBD2. Trimming removed 0 bases from V and 6 bases from J; junction bases left unmatched: 4. CDR1 is SGHTS and CDR2 is YDEGEE in the germline V gene. The CDR3 has 15 amino acids. CDR3 sequence: CASSLGSSGSDTQYF. The CDR3 bases are TGTGCCAGCAGCTTGGGGTCTAGCGGGAGTGATACGCAGTATTTT.

As to this clone: One junction end disagrees with the germline gene, perhaps due to a read error. The rearrangement links TRBV2 to TRBJ2-5; D gene ambiguous. Germline lookup yields CDR1 SNHLY and CDR2 FYNNEI. This CDR3 region has 10 residues. CDR3 sequence (DNA): TGTGCCAGCAGGGAAGAGACCCAGTACTTC. Translated: CASREETQYF.

The chain uses TRBV3-1 (or the pseudogene TRBV3-2) and TRBJ1-1; weak D call: TRBD1 (5 bases). Trimming left V 3 bases short and J 6 bases short, with 17 bases between. Per the germline V gene, CDR1 is LGHDT and CDR2 is YNNKEL (reference sequence). CDR3 length: 15 amino acids. CDR3 region: CASSHVVMGDSEAFF. CDR3 DNA sequence: TGTGCCAGCAGCCATGTGGTGATGGGGGACTCTGAAGCTTTCTTT.

This clone was recorded once. The chain has TRBV25-1 and TRBJ2-1; 7 bases match TRBD2. V lost 5 bases and J lost 2; bases outside the gene matches: 9. CDR3 size: 16 residues. CDR1 and CDR2 (germline): MGHDK, SYGVNS. The CDR3 DNA follows: TGTGCCAGCAGTACCGATCGTGGGAGGGCCTACAATGAGCAGTTCTTC. This gives the protein CASSTDRGRAYNEQFF.

This clone was detected a few times. This chain uses TRBV6-5 with TRBJ2-1; the D call may be TRBD1 or TRBD2 (5 bases each). V was clipped by 6 bases and J by 6 bases, with 15 bases between them. CDR1 is MNHEY, CDR2 SVGAGI, per germline. The CDR3 consists of 14 residues. CDR3 protein: CASSLVLGVNEQFF. Written as DNA, the CDR3 is TGTGCCAGCAGCCTCGTATTGGGGGTCAATGAGCAGTTCTTC.

V gene TRBV11-1 combines with J gene TRBJ2-7, with no clear D. The germline CDR1 and CDR2 sequences are SGHAT and FQDESV (reference sequence). V lost 5 bases, J lost 0 bases, and 14 bases lay in between. The CDR3 covers 15 residues. The CDR3 loop is CASSPRPGHSYEQYF. DNA for the CDR3: TGTGCCAGCAGCCCAAGGCCTGGGCACTCCTACGAGCAGTACTTC. The whole variable domain, filled in from reference TRBV11-1 and TRBJ2-7, reads EAEVAQSPRYKITEKSQAVAFWCDPISGHATLYWYRQILGQGPELLVQFQDESVVDDSQLPKDRFSAERLKGVDSTLKIQPAELGDSAMYLCASSPRPGHSYEQYFGPGTRLTVT.

The gene calls are TRBV5-4 and TRBJ2-1; 10 bases are shared with TRBD2. The CDR3 is made up of 15 amino acids. Germline-derived CDR1 and CDR2 are SGHNT and YYREEE (reference sequence). V trimming: 4 bases; J trimming: 2 bases; junction bases outside the gene matches: 3. The CDR3 DNA reads as TGTGCCAGCAGCCTAGCGGGAGAGACCTACAATGAGCAGTTCTTC. The encoded protein is CASSLAGETYNEQFF. The full variable domain, rest sourced from reference TRBV5-4 and TRBJ2-1, is ETGVTQSPTHLIKTRGQQVTLRCSSQSGHNTVSWYQQALGQGPQFIFQYYREEENGRGNFPPRFSGLQFPNYSSELNVNALELDDSALYLCASSLAGETYNEQFFGPGTRLTVL.

This clone was picked up a small number of times. V and J are TRBV9 and TRBJ1-2; D not certain. The CDR3 consists of 13 residues. Deletions cut 2 bases from V and 3 bases from J, with 8 bases between. Germline assignment: CDR1 SGDLS and CDR2 YYNGEE. CDR3 residues: CASSVTGYYGYTF. The DNA for the CDR3 is TGTGCCAGCAGCGTCACGGGCTACTATGGCTACACCTTC.

The rearrangement links TRBV1 to TRBJ2-5; the table's TRBD2 call for D was not verified on the DNA. TRBV1 is labeled a pseudogene. The CDR3 extends over 18 amino acids. The chain's CDR3 is CTSSQDRTSGRARETQYF. In DNA form, the CDR3 reads TGCACCAGCAGCCAAGATCGGACTAGCGGGAGGGCCCGGGAGACCCAGTACTTC.

This chain joins TRBV5-4 and TRBJ2-3; unclear D gene. Trimming removed 4 bases at V and 6 bases at J, with 12 bases between. This CDR3 is built from 13 residues. Per the germline V gene, CDR1 is SGHNT and CDR2 is YYREEE (reference sequence). The CDR3 reads CASSPDRRDTQYF. For the CDR3, the DNA is TGTGCCAGCAGCCCCGACCGTAGGGATACGCAGTATTTT.

The chain has TRBV24-1 and TRBJ2-4; TRBD1 aligns across 7 bases. Trimming at V came to 3 bases and at J to 0 bases, leaving 4 bases not matched to a gene. The CDR3 has 16 residues. Germline CDR1 reads KGHDR; CDR2 reads SFDVKD. The CDR3 here is CATSDGTAKAKNIQYF. CDR3 nucleotides: TGTGCCACCAGTGATGGGACAGCTAAAGCCAAAAACATTCAGTACTTC.

V is TRBV4-3 and J is TRBJ2-1; possibly TRBD1 for D (5 bases). This CDR3 spans 13 amino acids. V lost 1 base, J lost 4 bases, and 5 bases lay in between. Germline V lookup: CDR1 LGHNA, CDR2 YSLEER. This CDR3 reads CASSQGTYNEQFF. The CDR3 DNA is TGCGCCAGCAGCCAAGGGACATACAATGAGCAGTTCTTC.

This clone was picked up a small number of times. This rearrangement joins TRBV2 to TRBJ2-7; 11 bases fit TRBD1. With V trimmed by 5 bases and J by 9 bases, 6 bases remained unmatched. There are 13 residues in the CDR3. Germline CDR1 is SNHLY and CDR2 is FYNNEI. CDR3 loop: CASSLGQGDRQYF. The CDR3, as DNA: TGTGCCAGCAGTTTGGGACAGGGGGATCGGCAGTACTTC.

This rearrangement joins TRBV9 to TRBJ2-1; 10 bases align to TRBD2. Germline loops: CDR1 SGDLS, CDR2 YYNGEE. This CDR3 is 14 amino acids long. Trimming at V came to 3 bases and at J to 5 bases, leaving 2 bases not matched to a gene. DNA for the CDR3: TGTGCCAGCAGCGGGACTAGCGGACACAATGAGCAGTTCTTC. Its translation: CASSGTSGHNEQFF.

The J gene is TRBJ2-3, the V gene TRBV6-5; D may be TRBD2 (6 bases). This CDR3 contains 16 residues. CDR1 MNHEY and CDR2 SVGAGI come from the germline V gene. Trimming cost V 2 bases and J 2 bases, with 14 bases left between them. This chain's CDR3 is CASSYQIRGTTDTQYF. DNA for the CDR3: TGTGCCAGCAGTTACCAGATACGGGGGACCACAGATACGCAGTATTTT.